Shown below are 2 T cell receptor beta chains from a single sample sequenced in a study of blood T cell repertoires in COVID-19 (dated by TCRdb to 2020 to 2021). The library was prepared using the immunoSEQ multiplex PCR assay. Imported from immuneACCESS, the table was reduced by TCRdb to in-frame sequences with V and J called. These copies leave out some clones; in studies compared against another copy, an unresolved V gene accounts for under half, and the cause of the remainder is not known. For this sample the table gives 650,000 to 800,000 clones, of which approximately 90% were detected only once. Of the sample, about 0.26% is held by the ten largest clones. Sequencing input: peripheral blood. The receptors were gathered from a young woman with acute or convalescent COVID-19.

The V and J genes are TRBV3-1 (or the pseudogene TRBV3-2) and TRBJ1-1, with 9 bases aligning to TRBD1. Germline V lookup: CDR1 LGHDT, CDR2 YNNKEL (reference sequence). Trimming took 1 base from V and 0 from J; bases not matched to a gene: 6. The CDR3 is made up of 17 amino acids. CDR3 nucleotide sequence: TGTGCCAGCAGCCAAGGCTTGACAGGGGGTATGAACACTGAAGCTTTCTTT. This translates into CASSQGLTGGMNTEAFF.

V usage is TRBV24-1 and J usage is TRBJ1-1; TRBD1 is a possible D gene (5 bases). The germline V gene encodes CDR1 KGHDR and CDR2 SFDVKD. V was trimmed by 5 bases and J by 8 bases, leaving 11 bases between them. The CDR3 contains 12 residues. CDR3 in DNA: TGTGCCACCAGTGGGGGGGGTTCGGAAGCTTTCTTT. Amino acid sequence: CATSGGGSEAFF.